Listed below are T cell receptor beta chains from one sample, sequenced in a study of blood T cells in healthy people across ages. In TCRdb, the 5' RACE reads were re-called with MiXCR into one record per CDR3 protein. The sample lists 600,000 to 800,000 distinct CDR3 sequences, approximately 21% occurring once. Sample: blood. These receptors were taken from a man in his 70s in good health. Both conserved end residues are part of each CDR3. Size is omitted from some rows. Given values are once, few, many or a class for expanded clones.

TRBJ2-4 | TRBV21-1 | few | CASSKRCSGRAKNIQYF
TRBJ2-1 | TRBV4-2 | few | CASSQKTAILLDNEQFF
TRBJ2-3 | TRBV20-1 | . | CSARGQFSRGFPDTQYF
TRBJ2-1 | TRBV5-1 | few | CASSPERGEQFF
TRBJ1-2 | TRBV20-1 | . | CSATGQGAGGYTF
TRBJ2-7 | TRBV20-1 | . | CSASRGLFTYEQYF
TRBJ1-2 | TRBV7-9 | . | CASSLYPTVSVLYGYTF
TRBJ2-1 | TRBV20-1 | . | CSARAWGRSNNEQFF
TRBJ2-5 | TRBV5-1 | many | CASSLNRGPQETQYF
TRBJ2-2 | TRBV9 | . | CASSVEIPGELFF
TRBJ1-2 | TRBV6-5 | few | CASSRGQGGGYTF
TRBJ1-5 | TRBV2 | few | CASSDRNSNQPQHF
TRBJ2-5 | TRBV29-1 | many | CSVVWGQETQYF
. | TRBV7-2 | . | CASSLDRVFYEQYF
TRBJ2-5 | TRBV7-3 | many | CASSLSTQETQYF
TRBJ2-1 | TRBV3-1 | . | CASSHRTAEQFF